The T cell receptor beta chain described here comes from a study of blood T cell repertoires in COVID-19. V gave up 11 bases and J gave up 3 bases; unmatched junction bases: 6. Germline V CDR1 and CDR2: ENHRY, SYGVKD. The CDR3 runs to 13 residues. Produced via immunoSEQ multiplex PCR; TCRdb's table is partial and in-frame only. The table shows more than 250,000 clones, with about four fifths occurring only once. The chain carries TRBV10-3 and TRBJ2-2, with TRBD1 matching over 7 bases. Sequencing was carried out using PBMCs or T cells enriched from blood (not recorded which). This TCR was recovered from a man aged 35 to 55 who had been exposed to COVID-19. The CDR3 nucleotides are TGTGCCGCCGGTACAGGGGACACCGGGGAGCTGTTTTTT. Protein: CAAGTGDTGELFF.